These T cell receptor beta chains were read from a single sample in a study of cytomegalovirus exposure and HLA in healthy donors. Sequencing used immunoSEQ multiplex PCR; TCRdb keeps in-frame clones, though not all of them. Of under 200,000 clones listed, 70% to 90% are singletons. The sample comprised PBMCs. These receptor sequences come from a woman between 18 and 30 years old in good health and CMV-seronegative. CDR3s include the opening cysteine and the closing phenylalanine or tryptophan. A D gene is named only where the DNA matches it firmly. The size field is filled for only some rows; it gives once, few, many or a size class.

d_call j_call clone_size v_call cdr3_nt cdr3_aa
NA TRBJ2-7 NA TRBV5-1 TGCGCCAGCAGCCTCGCAGATTCGCTCTACGAGCAGTACTTC CASSLADSLYEQYF
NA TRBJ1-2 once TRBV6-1 TGTGCCAGCAACACAGGGTACTATGGCTACACCTTC CASNTGYYGYTF
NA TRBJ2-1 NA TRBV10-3 TGTGCCATCAGTGAGTCGGGGGGTAGCGGTCGACACAATGAGCAGTTCTTC CAISESGGSGRHNEQFF
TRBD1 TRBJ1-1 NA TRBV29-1 TGCAGCGTTGCCGGGACAGGGGTAAGGAACACTGAAGCTTTCTTT CSVAGTGVRNTEAFF
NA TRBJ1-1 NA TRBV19 TGTGCCGTGGCGATCAGGGGAGGGAGGACTGAAGCTTTCTTT CAVAIRGGRTEAFF
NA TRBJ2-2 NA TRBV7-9 TGTGCCAGCAGCTTAGCGGCAGGGGCGAACACCGGGGAGCTGTTTTTT CASSLAAGANTGELFF
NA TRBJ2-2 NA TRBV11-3 TGTGCCAGCAGCTTAGAAGGGGTATCCGGGGAGCTGTTTTTT CASSLEGVSGELFF
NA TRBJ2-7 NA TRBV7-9 TGTGCCAGCAGCCCCCCAACCTACGAGCAGTACTTC CASSPPTYEQYF
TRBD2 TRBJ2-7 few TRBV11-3 TGTGCCAGCAGCTTAGGAATTGGGACTAGCGGTACCTACGAGCAGTACTTC CASSLGIGTSGTYEQYF
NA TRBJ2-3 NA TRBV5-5 TGTGCCAGCAGCTTTTCTAGCACAGATACGCAGTATTTT CASSFSSTDTQYF
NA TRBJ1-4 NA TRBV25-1 TGTGCCAGCAGTGAACGGGGGGCTGGGGAAAAACTGTTTTTT CASSERGAGEKLFF
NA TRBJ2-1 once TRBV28 TGTGCCAGCAGTTTTAACAGGAATGAGCAGTTCTTC CASSFNRNEQFF
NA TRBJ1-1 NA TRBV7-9 TGTTCCAGCAGCTTAGTGGTCGGGAGGAACACTGAAGCTTTCTTT CSSSLVVGRNTEAFF
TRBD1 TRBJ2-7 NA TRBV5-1 TGCGCCAGCAGCGACGGGACAGGGTCCTACGAGCAGTACTTC CASSDGTGSYEQYF
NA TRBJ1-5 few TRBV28 TGTGCCAGCAGCAGTGGAGGGACTCCTAATCAGCCCCAGCATTTT CASSSGGTPNQPQHF
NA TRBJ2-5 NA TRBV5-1 TGCGCCAGCAGCTTGTACGGGAACCAAGAGACCCAGTACTTC CASSLYGNQETQYF
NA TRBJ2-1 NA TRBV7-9 TGTGCCAGCGGCTTAGGGTCAGGGAATGAGCAGTTCTTC CASGLGSGNEQFF
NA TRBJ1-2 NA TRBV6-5 TGTGCCAGCAGTCGGAGTAGGGAGAATGGCTACACCTTC CASSRSRENGYTF
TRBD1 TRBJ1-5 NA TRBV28 TGTGCCAGCGAATTCCTGACAGGGACGCAGCCCCAGCATTTT CASEFLTGTQPQHF
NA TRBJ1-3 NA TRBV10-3 TGTGCCATCAGCGGCGGCCTTTCGGCTGGAAACACCATATATTTT CAISGGLSAGNTIYF
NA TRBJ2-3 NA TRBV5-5 TGTGCCAGCAGCTCGGGACACACTAGCACAGATACGCAGTATTTT CASSSGHTSTDTQYF
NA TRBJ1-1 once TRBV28 TGTGCCAGCATCCGGGGTTACGGAGCTTTCTTT CASIRGYGAFF
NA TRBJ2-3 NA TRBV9 TGTGCCAGCAGCCGAGGGGGCGGGGGCACAGATACGCAGTATTTT CASSRGGGGTDTQYF
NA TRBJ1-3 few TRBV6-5 TGTGCCAGCAGTTACTCGTCCCACAGGGCTGGAAACACCATATATTTT CASSYSSHRAGNTIYF
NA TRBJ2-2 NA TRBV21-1 TGTGCCTGCGGAGCGGGAGCCGGGGAGCTGTTTTTT CACGAGAGELFF
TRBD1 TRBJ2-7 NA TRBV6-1 TGTGCCAGCAGTGATTTAGGGGGCCCTCCCTACGAGCAGTACTTC CASSDLGGPPYEQYF
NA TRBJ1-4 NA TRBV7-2 TGTGCCAGCAGCCAAACTAAGACCCGGGAGGAAAAACTGTTTTTT CASSQTKTREEKLFF
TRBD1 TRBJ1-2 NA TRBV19 TGTGCCAGTAGTAATGGCAGGGGGTTAAACTATGGCTACACCTTC CASSNGRGLNYGYTF
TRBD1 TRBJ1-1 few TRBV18 TGTGCCAGCTCCCTCACAAGGGCCCCTACAGGGGGCACTGAAGCTTTCTTT CASSLTRAPTGGTEAFF
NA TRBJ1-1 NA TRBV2 TGTGCCAGCCGGGACGGCAGGGGACGAGGGACTGAAGCTTTCTTT CASRDGRGRGTEAFF
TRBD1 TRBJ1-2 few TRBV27 TGTGCCAGCAGTTCCAACAGGGGTGATGGCTACACCTTC CASSSNRGDGYTF
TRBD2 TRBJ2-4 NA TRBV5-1 TGCGCCAGCAGCTTGGCCGAGCGGGGGGCCCTCGACTTC CASSLAERGALDF
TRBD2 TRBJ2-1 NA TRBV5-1 TGCGCCAGCAGCTTGGCCGCTAGCGGCTCCTACAATGAGCAGTTCTTC CASSLAASGSYNEQFF
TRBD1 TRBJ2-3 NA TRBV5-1 TGCGCCAGCGGACGGACAGGGGGGCCAGATACGCAGTATTTT CASGRTGGPDTQYF